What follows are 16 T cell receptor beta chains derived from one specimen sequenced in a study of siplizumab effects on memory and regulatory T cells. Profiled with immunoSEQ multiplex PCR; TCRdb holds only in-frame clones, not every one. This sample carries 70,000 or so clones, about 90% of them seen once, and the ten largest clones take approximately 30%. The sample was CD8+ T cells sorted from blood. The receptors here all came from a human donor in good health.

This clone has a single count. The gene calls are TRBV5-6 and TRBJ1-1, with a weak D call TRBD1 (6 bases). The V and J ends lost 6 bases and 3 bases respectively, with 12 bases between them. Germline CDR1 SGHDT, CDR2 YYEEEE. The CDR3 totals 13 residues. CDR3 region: CASTLGGDTEAFF. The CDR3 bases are TGTGCCAGCACCCTAGGGGGGGACACTGAAGCTTTCTTT.

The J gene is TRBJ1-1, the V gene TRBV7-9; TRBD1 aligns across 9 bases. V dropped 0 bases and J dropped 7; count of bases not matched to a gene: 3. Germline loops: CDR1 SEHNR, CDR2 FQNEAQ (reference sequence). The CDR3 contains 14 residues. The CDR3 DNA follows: TGTGCCAGCAGCTTAGCGCTGGGACAGGGTGAAGCTTTCTTT. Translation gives CASSLALGQGEAFF.

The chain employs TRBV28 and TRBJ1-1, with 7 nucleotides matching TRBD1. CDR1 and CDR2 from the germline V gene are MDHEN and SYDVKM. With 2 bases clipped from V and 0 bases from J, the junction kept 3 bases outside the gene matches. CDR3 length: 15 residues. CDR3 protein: CASSLRGGLNTEAFF. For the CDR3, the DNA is TGTGCCAGCAGTTTAAGAGGGGGCCTGAACACTGAAGCTTTCTTT.

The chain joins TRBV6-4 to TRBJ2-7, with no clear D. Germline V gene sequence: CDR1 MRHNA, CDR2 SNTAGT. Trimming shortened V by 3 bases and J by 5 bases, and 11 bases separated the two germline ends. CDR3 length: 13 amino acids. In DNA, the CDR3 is TGTGCCAGCAGTGAATCGCCCTCTCACGAGCAGTACTTC. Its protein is CASSESPSHEQYF.

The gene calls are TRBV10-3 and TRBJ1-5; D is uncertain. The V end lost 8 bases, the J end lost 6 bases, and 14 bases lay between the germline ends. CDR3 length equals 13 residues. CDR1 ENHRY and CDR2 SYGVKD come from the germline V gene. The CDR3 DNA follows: TGTGCCATCCGGGCCCAGAACGGTCAGCCCCAGCATTTT. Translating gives CAIRAQNGQPQHF.

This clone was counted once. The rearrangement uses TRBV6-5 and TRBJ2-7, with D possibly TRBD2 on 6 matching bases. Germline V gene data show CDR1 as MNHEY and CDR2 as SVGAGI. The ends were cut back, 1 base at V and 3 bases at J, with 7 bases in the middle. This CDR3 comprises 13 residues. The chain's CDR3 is CASSYLGGYEQYF. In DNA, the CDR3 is TGTGCCAGCAGTTACTTGGGGGGCTACGAGCAGTACTTC.

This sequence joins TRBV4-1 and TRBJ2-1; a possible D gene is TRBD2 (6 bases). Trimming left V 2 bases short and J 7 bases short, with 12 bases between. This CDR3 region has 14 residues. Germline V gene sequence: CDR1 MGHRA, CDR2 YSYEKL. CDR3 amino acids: CASSQSRDWNEQFF. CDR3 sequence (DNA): TGCGCCAGCAGCCAATCGCGGGACTGGAATGAGCAGTTCTTC.

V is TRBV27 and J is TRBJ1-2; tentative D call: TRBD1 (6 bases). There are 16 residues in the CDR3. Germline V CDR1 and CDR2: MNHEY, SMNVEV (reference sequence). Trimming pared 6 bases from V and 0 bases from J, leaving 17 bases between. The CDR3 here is CASRNRDGFSNYGYTF. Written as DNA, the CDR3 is TGTGCCAGCAGGAACAGGGATGGGTTTTCTAACTATGGCTACACCTTC.

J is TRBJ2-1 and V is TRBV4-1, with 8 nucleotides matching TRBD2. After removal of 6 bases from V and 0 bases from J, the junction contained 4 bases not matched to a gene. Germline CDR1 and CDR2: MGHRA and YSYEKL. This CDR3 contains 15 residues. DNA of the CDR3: TGCGCCAGCAGACAAAGCGGGAGCTCCTACAATGAGCAGTTCTTC. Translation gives CASRQSGSSYNEQFF.

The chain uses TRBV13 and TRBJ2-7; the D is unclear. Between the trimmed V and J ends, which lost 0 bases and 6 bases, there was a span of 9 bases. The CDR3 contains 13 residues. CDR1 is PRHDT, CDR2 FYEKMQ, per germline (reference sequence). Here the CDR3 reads CASSLGEASEQYF. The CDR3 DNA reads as TGTGCCAGCAGCTTAGGGGAAGCGAGCGAGCAGTACTTC.

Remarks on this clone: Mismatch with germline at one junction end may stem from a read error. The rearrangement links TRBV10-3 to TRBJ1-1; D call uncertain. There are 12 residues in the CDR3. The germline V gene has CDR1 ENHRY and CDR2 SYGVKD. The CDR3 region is CAITEAGVEAFF. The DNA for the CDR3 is TGTGCCATCACTGAGGCTGGGGTTGAAGCTTTCTTT.

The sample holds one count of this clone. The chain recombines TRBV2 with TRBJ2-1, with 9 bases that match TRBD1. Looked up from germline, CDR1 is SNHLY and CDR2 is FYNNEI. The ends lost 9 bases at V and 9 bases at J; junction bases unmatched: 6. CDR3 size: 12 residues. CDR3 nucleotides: TGTGCCAGTTGCGGGGACAGGGCTGAGCAGTTCTTC. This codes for CASCGDRAEQFF.

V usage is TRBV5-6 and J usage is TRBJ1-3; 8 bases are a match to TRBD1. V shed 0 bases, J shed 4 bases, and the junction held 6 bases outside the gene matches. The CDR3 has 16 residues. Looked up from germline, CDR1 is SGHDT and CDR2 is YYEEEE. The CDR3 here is CASSLASQGAGNTIYF. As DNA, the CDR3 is TGTGCCAGCAGCTTGGCCAGTCAGGGGGCCGGAAACACCATATATTTT.

CDR3 region: CASSWTLTDTQYF. CDR3 nucleotides: TGTGCCAGCAGCTGGACCCTCACAGATACGCAGTATTTT. The chain recombines TRBV7-7 with TRBJ2-3; D unresolved. Deletions cut 4 bases from V and 2 bases from J, with 7 bases between. The CDR3 has 13 residues. Per germline, CDR1 SSHAT and CDR2 FNYEAQ (reference sequence).

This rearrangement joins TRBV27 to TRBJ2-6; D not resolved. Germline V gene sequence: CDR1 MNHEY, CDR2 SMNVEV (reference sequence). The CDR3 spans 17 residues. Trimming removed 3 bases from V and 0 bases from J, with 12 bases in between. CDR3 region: CASSFLGTVSGANVLTF. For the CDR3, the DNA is TGTGCCAGCAGTTTCTTAGGAACTGTCTCTGGGGCCAACGTCCTGACTTTC.

The CDR3 DNA follows: TGTGCCAGCAGCTTGCGGTCGGGGGCGGATGGCTACACCTTC. Translated, it gives CASSLRSGADGYTF. This chain links TRBV5-8 with TRBJ1-2; weak D call: TRBD1 (6 bases). Germline V gene sequence: CDR1 SGHTS, CDR2 YDEGEE. The ends were cut back, 1 base at V and 6 bases at J, with 13 bases in the middle. CDR3 length: 14 residues.